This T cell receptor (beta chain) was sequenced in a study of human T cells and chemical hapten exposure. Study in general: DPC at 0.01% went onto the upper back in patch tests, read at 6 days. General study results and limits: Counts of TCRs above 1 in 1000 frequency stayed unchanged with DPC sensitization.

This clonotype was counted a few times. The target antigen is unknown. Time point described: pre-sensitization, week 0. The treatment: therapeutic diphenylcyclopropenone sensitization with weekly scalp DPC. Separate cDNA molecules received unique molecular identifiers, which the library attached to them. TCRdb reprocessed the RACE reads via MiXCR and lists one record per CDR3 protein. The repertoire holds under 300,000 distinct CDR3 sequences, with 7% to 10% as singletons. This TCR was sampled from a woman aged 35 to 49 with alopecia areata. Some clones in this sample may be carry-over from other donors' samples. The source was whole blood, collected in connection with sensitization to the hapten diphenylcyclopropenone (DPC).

DNA for the CDR3: TGTGCCAGCAGTAGGACAGGGCTCGGCGGGGAGCTGTTTTTT. Its translation: CASSRTGLGGELFF. The rearrangement links TRBV6-6 to TRBJ2-2, with 8 bases that match TRBD1. Germline CDR1 reads MNHNY; CDR2 reads SVGAGI (reference sequence). V shed 5 bases and J 7 bases; nucleotides not matched to a gene: 6. The CDR3 totals 14 residues.